Below, 9 T cell receptor beta chains from the same sample are listed, as sequenced in a study of cytomegalovirus exposure and HLA in healthy donors. TCRdb's copy holds only in-frame clones and misses some; the assay was immunoSEQ multiplex PCR. The sample consists of 100,000 to 150,000 clones, around 92% of them appearing once. The material sequenced was PBMCs. All receptors come from a man under 40 in good health and CMV-seronegative.

The chain couples TRBV7-6 to TRBJ2-1, with 7 bases that match TRBD1. Germline CDR1 and CDR2: SGHVS and FNYEAQ. This CDR3 has 15 residues. Losses at the gene ends were 3 bases for V and 6 bases for J; bases not matched to a gene: 8. CDR3 loop: CASSFRQYRGNEQFF. The CDR3 DNA sequence: TGTGCCAGCAGCTTTCGACAATACAGGGGCAATGAGCAGTTCTTC.

This sequence joins TRBV11-2 and TRBJ1-4; D gene ambiguous. V lost 5 bases, J lost 10 bases, and 23 bases lay in between. This CDR3 is built from 16 residues. The germline V gene encodes CDR1 SGHAT and CDR2 FQNNGV. The CDR3 loop is CASSEGYRDYQRKLFF. The CDR3 DNA follows: TGTGCCAGCAGCGAAGGTTACCGGGATTACCAGCGAAAACTGTTTTTT. The full variable domain, in which reference TRBV11-2 and TRBJ1-4 provide the parts outside the CDR3, is EAGVAQSPRYKIIEKRQSVAFWCNPISGHATLYWYQQILGQGPKLLIQFQNNGVVDDSQLPKDRFSAERLKGVDSTLKIQPAKLEDSAVYLCASSEGYRDYQRKLFFGSGTQLSVL.

This chain links TRBV11-3 with TRBJ2-1; D unclear. CDR3 length: 12 residues. Between the trimmed V and J ends, which lost 2 bases and 5 bases, there was a span of 4 bases. Germline loops: CDR1 SGHNT, CDR2 YENEEA. The CDR3 spells CASSLTDNEQFF. The DNA for the CDR3 is TGTGCCAGCAGCTTAACGGACAATGAGCAGTTCTTC.

This chain's CDR3 is CASSIAGANYGYTF. In nucleotides, the CDR3 is TGTGCCAGTAGTATCGCGGGGGCTAACTATGGCTACACCTTC. The V gene is TRBV19, the J gene TRBJ1-2, with a tentative D call TRBD1 (5 bases). The CDR3 extends over 14 amino acids. Trimming pared 3 bases from V and 0 bases from J, leaving 8 bases between. Germline assignment: CDR1 LNHDA and CDR2 SQIVND (reference sequence).

The V and J genes are TRBV2 and TRBJ1-5; D is unresolved. CDR1 is SNHLY, CDR2 FYNNEI, per germline. This CDR3 comprises 16 residues. The V and J ends lost 0 bases and 1 base respectively, with 10 bases between them. The CDR3 DNA follows: TGTGCCAGCAGTGAAGCGCTAGGAGGAAGCAATCAGCCCCAGCATTTT. It translates to CASSEALGGSNQPQHF.

V is TRBV11-3 and J is TRBJ2-3; no clear D gene. Germline CDR1 SGHNT, CDR2 YENEEA. The CDR3 is 14 amino acids. Trimming took off 3 bases at V and 0 bases at J, with 7 bases between the two ends. DNA for the CDR3: TGTGCCAGCAGCTTGGGCCGTAGCACAGATACGCAGTATTTT. This gives the protein CASSLGRSTDTQYF.

This clone occurred once. At one boundary the junction diverges from the germline segment, which might be a read error. This rearrangement joins TRBV10-3 to TRBJ2-7, with 9 bases lining up with TRBD1. CDR3 size: 13 residues. Germline CDR1 reads ENHRY; CDR2 reads SYGVKD. For the CDR3, the DNA is TGTGCCATCAGTGAGCCCGGACAGGGGCCCTGGGACTTC. Translated: CAISEPGQGPWDF.

This chain uses TRBV11-2 with TRBJ1-2, with a possible D match to TRBD1 (5 bases). The CDR3 is 13 amino acids. The germline gives CDR1 SGHAT, CDR2 FQNNGV. The ends were cut back, 3 bases at V and 9 bases at J, with 14 bases in the middle. CDR3 sequence: CASSLRGGISYTF. The CDR3, as DNA: TGTGCCAGCAGCTTGCGGGGGGGGATAAGCTACACCTTC.

The V gene is TRBV4-1, the J gene TRBJ1-2, with D uncertain. Germline CDR1 is MGHRA and CDR2 is YSYEKL. Trimming cost V 1 base and J 3 bases, with 12 bases left between them. The CDR3 totals 15 residues. This CDR3 reads CASSQGVSEYYGYTF. The CDR3 DNA is TGCGCCAGCAGCCAAGGGGTCAGCGAATACTATGGCTACACCTTC.